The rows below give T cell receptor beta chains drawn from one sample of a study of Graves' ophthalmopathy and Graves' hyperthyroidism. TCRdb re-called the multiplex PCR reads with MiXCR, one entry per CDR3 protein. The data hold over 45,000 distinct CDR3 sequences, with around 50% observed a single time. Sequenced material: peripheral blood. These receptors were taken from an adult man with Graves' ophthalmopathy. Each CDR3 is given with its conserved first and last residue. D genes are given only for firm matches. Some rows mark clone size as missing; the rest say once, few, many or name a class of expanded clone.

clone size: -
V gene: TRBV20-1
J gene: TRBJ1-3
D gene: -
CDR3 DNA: TGCAGTGCCAGCAGTTACTCTTACGGAAACACCATATATTTT
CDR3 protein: CSASSYSYGNTIYF

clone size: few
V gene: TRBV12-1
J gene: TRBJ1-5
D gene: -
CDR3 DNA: TGTGCCAGCAGCTCCGAAGGACAGGGGCCGGAAAATAGCAATCAGCCCCAGCATTTT
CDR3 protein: CASSSEGQGPENSNQPQHF

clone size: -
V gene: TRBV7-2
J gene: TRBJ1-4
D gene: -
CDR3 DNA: TGTGCCAGCAGCCCAGGCCAAATGGCTAATGAAAAACTGTTTTTT
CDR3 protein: CASSPGQMANEKLFF

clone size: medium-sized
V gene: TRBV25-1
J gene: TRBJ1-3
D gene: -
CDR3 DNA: TGTGCCAGCAGTGAATCGAAGGGGCTCGGAAACACCATATATTTT
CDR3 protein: CASSESKGLGNTIYF

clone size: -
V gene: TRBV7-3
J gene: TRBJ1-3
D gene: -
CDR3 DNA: TGTGCCAGCAGCTCAAAGGGTGGAGGAAACACCATACATTTT
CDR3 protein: CASSSKGGGNTIHF

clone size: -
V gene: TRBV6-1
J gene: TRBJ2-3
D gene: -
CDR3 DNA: TGTGCCAGCAGTGACAGGCAGGTCCGAAATGAGCAGTATTTT
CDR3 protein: CASSDRQVRNEQYF

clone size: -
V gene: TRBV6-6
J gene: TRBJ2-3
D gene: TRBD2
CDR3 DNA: TGTGCCAGCAGTTACGTAACTAGCGGGGCGTCGGATACGCAGTATTTT
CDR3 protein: CASSYVTSGASDTQYF

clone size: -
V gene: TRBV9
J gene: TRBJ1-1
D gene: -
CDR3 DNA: TGTGCCAGCAGCGCAGGGACGTGTGAAGCTTTCTTT
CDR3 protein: CASSAGTCEAFF

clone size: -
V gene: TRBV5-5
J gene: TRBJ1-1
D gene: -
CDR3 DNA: TGTGCCAGCAGCTTGGTGCGCAGGGTAGGGGGAAACACTGAAGCTTTCTTT
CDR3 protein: CASSLVRRVGGNTEAFF

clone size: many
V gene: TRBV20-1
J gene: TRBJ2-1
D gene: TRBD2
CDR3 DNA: TGCAGTGCTAGAGATCCTACGACTAGCGGGGGGGCCTATGAGCAGTTCTTC
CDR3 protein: CSARDPTTSGGAYEQFF

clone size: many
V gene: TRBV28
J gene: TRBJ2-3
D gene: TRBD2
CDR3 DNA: TGTGCCATAGGACTAGCGATAGATACGCAGTATTTT
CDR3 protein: CAIGLAIDTQYF

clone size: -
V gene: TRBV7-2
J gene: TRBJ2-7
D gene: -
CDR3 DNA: TGTGCCAGCAGCTACGACGGGCTTATCATCTACGAGCAGTACTTC
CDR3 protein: CASSYDGLIIYEQYF

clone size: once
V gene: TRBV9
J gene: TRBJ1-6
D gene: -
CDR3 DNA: TGTGCCAGCAGCGTAGGACAGTTTAATTCACCCCTCCACTTT
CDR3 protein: CASSVGQFNSPLHF

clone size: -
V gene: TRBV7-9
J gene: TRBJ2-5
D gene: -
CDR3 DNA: TGTGCCAGCAGCCCTGGGGTTGGGGGCCAAGAGACCCAGTACTTC
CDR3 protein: CASSPGVGGQETQYF

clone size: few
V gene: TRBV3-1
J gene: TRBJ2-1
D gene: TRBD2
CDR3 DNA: TGTGCCAGCAGCCGAGAGTCCGGACTAGCGGGTATCAATGAGCAGTTCTTC
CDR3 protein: CASSRESGLAGINEQFF

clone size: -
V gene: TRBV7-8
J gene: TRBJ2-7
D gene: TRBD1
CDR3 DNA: TGTGCCAGCAACTTGGGGGGAGACAGGGGCGACGAGCAGTACTTC
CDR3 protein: CASNLGGDRGDEQYF

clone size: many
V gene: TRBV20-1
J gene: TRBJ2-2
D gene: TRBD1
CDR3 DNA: TGCAGTGCTAGAGTTGGTGGACAGGGGATCGGGGAGCTGTTTTTT
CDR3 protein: CSARVGGQGIGELFF

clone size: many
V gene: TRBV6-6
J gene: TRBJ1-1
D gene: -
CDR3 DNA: TGTGCCAGCTCGGGTTCCCAGGGATACACTGAAGCTTTCTTT
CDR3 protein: CASSGSQGYTEAFF

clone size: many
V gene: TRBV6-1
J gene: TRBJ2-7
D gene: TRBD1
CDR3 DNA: TGTGCCAGCGGGAGGACAGGGGCGGCCTACGAGCAGTACTTC
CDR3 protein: CASGRTGAAYEQYF

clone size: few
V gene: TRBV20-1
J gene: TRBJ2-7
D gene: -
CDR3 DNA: TGCAGTGCTAGACCCAGGGCATACGAGCAGTACTTC
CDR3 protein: CSARPRAYEQYF

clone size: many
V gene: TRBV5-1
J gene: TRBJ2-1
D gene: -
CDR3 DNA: TGCGCCAGCAGTTTGCCGGGGGGCGCCCATGAGCAGTTCTTC
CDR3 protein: CASSLPGGAHEQFF

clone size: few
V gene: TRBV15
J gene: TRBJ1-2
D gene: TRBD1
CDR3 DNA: TGTGCCACCAGCCCCCGTGGGACAGGGATCAACTATGGCTACACCTTC
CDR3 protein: CATSPRGTGINYGYTF